The 18 T cell receptor beta chains listed next were all sequenced from one sample in a study of Graves' ophthalmopathy and Graves' hyperthyroidism. Amplification targeted the TCR beta CDR3 regions, with RNA transcripts as the source material. The workflow started with a first-round RT-PCR run with HTBI primers and then moved on to a second-round multiplex PCR. TCRdb used MiXCR to reprocess the multiplex PCR reads, holding one entry per CDR3 protein. The repertoire holds 350,000 to 400,000 distinct CDR3 sequences, with around 17% as singletons. The specimen was peripheral blood. These receptors were collected from a woman younger than 35 with Graves' ophthalmopathy.

The chain carries TRBV18 and TRBJ1-5; D is undetermined. Germline CDR1 and CDR2: KGHSH and LQKENI. This CDR3 spans 18 amino acids. V lost 2 bases and J lost 2, with 19 bases in between. CDR3 amino acids: CASSPEETRSWGNQPQHF. The CDR3, as DNA: TGTGCCAGCTCACCAGAGGAGACCCGGTCATGGGGCAATCAGCCCCAGCATTTT.

This clonotype was counted at least ten times. The chain uses TRBV4-3 and TRBJ2-6; no clear D. Germline V gene lookup returns CDR1 LGHNA and CDR2 YSLEER. V was trimmed by 3 bases and J by 2 bases, leaving 5 bases between them. This CDR3 has 14 residues. The CDR3 DNA is TGCGCCAGCAGCCAGAGCCCTGGGGCCAACGTCCTGACTTTC. Protein sequence: CASSQSPGANVLTF.

This clonotype has more than one count but fewer than ten. This chain's CDR3 is CASRATINNQPQHF. In DNA form, the CDR3 reads TGTGCCAGCCGTGCAACAATAAACAATCAGCCCCAGCATTTT. The J gene is TRBJ1-5, the V gene TRBV28; no reliable D call. V gave up 8 bases and J gave up 3 bases, with 14 bases separating them. Germline CDR1 MDHEN, CDR2 SYDVKM. This CDR3 spans 14 amino acids.

Many counts were recorded for this clonotype. This chain joins TRBV20-1 and TRBJ1-5, with D perhaps TRBD1 (5 bases). Germline assignment: CDR1 DFQATT and CDR2 SNEGSKA (reference sequence). V dropped 6 bases and J dropped 3 bases, with 12 bases sitting between them. The length of the CDR3 is 13 residues. The CDR3 DNA follows: TGCAGTGCGGGGGGGGGAAACAATCAGCCCCAGCATTTT. Its translation is CSAGGGNNQPQHF.

This clonotype has at least ten counts. This chain joins TRBV12-3 or TRBV12-4 and TRBJ1-2; unclear D gene. There are 15 residues in the CDR3. Trimming pared 3 bases from V and 0 bases from J, leaving 11 bases between. The CDR3 spells CASSFQTAPNYGYTF. CDR3 nucleotides: TGTGCCAGCAGTTTCCAGACGGCCCCTAACTATGGCTACACCTTC.

This clonotype was recorded at least ten times. The genes are TRBV9 and TRBJ2-5, with D possibly being TRBD2 (6 bases). The CDR3 totals 14 residues. Trimming pared 4 bases from V and 0 bases from J, leaving 10 bases between. The V gene's germline CDR1 is SGDLS and CDR2 YYNGEE. CDR3 in DNA: TGTGCCAGCAGCACTAGCACCGACCAAGAGACCCAGTACTTC. It translates to CASSTSTDQETQYF. The variable domain in full, with the rest retrieved from reference TRBV9 and TRBJ2-5, is DSGVTQTPKHLITATGQRVTLRCSPRSGDLSVYWYQQSLDQGLQFLIQYYNGEERAKGNILERFSAQQFPDLHSELNLSSLELGDSALYFCASSTSTDQETQYFGPGTRLLVL.

The rearrangement links TRBV4-3 to TRBJ1-1; TRBD1 might be the D (5 bases). CDR3 length: 16 amino acids. V lost 1 base and J lost 6, with 18 bases in between. In germline, CDR1 is LGHNA, CDR2 YSLEER. This CDR3 reads CASSQGQQGWGPEAFF. The CDR3, as DNA: TGCGCCAGCAGCCAAGGTCAGCAGGGATGGGGCCCTGAAGCTTTCTTT.

The table lists this clonotype with many counts. The chain is built from TRBV4-3 and TRBJ1-6; no firm D call. The germline CDR1 and CDR2 sequences are LGHNA and YSLEER. This CDR3 comprises 13 residues. Trimming cost V 2 bases and J 6 bases, with 5 bases left between them. CDR3 sequence (DNA): TGCGCCAGCAGCCAATCGATTAATTCACCCCTCCACTTT. It specifies CASSQSINSPLHF.

This clonotype showed up many times. The genes are TRBV20-1 and TRBJ1-2; D gene ambiguous. Trimming removed 3 bases at V and 8 bases at J, with 7 bases between. The CDR3 covers 10 residues. Germline V CDR1 and CDR2: DFQATT, SNEGSKA (reference sequence). Here the CDR3 reads CSASEGGYTF. For the CDR3, the DNA is TGCAGTGCTAGCGAAGGGGGCTACACCTTC.

This clonotype was recorded at least ten times. This may stem from a read error, because a much larger clone lies one nucleotide away. The chain recombines TRBV20-1 with TRBJ2-7, with TRBD2 as a possible D gene (6 bases). V lost 1 base, J lost 3 bases, and 13 bases lay in between. Germline assignment: CDR1 DFQATT and CDR2 SNEGSKA (reference sequence). The CDR3 length is 14 residues. CDR3 amino acids: CSARAGTRGYEQYF. The CDR3 nucleotides read TGCAGTGCTAGAGCTGGGACTCGGGGCTACGAGCAGTACTTC.

This clonotype has a count of ten or more. The chain has TRBV12-3 or TRBV12-4 and TRBJ2-7, with no clear D. The CDR3 extends over 12 amino acids. V dropped 1 base and J dropped 7 bases, with 8 bases sitting between them. The chain's CDR3 is CASSLEGNEQYF. In nucleotides, the CDR3 is TGTGCCAGCAGTTTAGAGGGTAATGAGCAGTACTTC.

The V call is TRBV29-1, the J call TRBJ2-7; no reliable D call. Germline V gives CDR1 SQVTM, CDR2 ANQGSEA. This CDR3 region has 16 residues. V was shortened by 6 bases and J by 3 bases, with 24 bases between the two germline ends. In DNA, the CDR3 is TGCAGCGTGACCTCCCCATCTCGGTCAGCATACTACGAGCAGTACTTC. This gives the protein CSVTSPSRSAYYEQYF.

The sample holds a few counts of this clonotype. The chain recombines TRBV6-2 or TRBV6-3 with TRBJ2-7; D uncertain. This CDR3 is 14 amino acids long. The V and J ends lost 1 base and 4 bases respectively, with 11 bases between them. Germline assignment: CDR1 MNHEY and CDR2 SVGEGT. The CDR3 loop is CASSYFLESYEQYF. CDR3 nucleotides: TGTGCCAGCAGTTACTTCTTGGAGAGTTACGAGCAGTACTTC.

This clonotype was observed a few times. The rearrangement joins TRBV30 to TRBJ1-5, with 7 positions matching TRBD1. The CDR3 is 15 amino acids. Germline V lookup: CDR1 GTSNPN, CDR2 SVGIG (reference sequence). Trimming took 3 bases from V and 3 from J; bases not matched to a gene: 8. CDR3 loop: CAWRSVGTVNQPQHF. DNA of the CDR3: TGTGCCTGGAGGTCCGTTGGGACAGTCAATCAGCCCCAGCATTTT.

This clonotype was counted a few times. V and J are TRBV30 and TRBJ1-3; no firm D call. The CDR3 sequence is 14 residues long. Between the trimmed V and J ends, which lost 3 bases and 0 bases, there was a span of 9 bases. Germline V gene sequence: CDR1 GTSNPN, CDR2 SVGIG (reference sequence). In DNA, the CDR3 is TGTGCCTGGAGAGCCGCAGGCTCTGGAAACACCATATATTTT. Translation gives CAWRAAGSGNTIYF.

A remark on this clonotype: A read error is possible here, since a much larger clone lies one base away. The chain couples TRBV6-1 to TRBJ1-1; no definite D call. CDR1 and CDR2 from the germline V gene are MNHNS and SASEGT. The CDR3 runs to 13 residues. The CDR3 protein is CACRNPMNTEAFF. The DNA for the CDR3 is TGTGCCTGCAGGAACCCTATGAACACTGAAGCTTTCTTT.

Ten or more counts support this clonotype. The J gene is TRBJ1-1, the V gene TRBV12-3 or TRBV12-4; D not resolved. CDR3 length: 14 amino acids. Trimming pared 2 bases from V and 1 base from J, leaving 8 bases between. The CDR3 DNA follows: TGTGCCAGCAGTTTATTTGGGTGGAACACTGAAGCTTTCTTT. Protein sequence: CASSLFGWNTEAFF.

This clonotype was counted ten times or more. The rearrangement joins TRBV19 to TRBJ2-5; 8 bases match TRBD1. Germline V gene data show CDR1 as LNHDA and CDR2 as SQIVND (reference sequence). Germline trimming cut 5 bases from V and 4 bases from J; bases unmatched to any gene: 12. CDR3 length: 16 amino acids. CDR3 loop: CASSFRQGSLSETQYF. The CDR3 nucleotides are TGTGCCAGTAGTTTCCGACAGGGGAGTTTGTCAGAGACCCAGTACTTC.